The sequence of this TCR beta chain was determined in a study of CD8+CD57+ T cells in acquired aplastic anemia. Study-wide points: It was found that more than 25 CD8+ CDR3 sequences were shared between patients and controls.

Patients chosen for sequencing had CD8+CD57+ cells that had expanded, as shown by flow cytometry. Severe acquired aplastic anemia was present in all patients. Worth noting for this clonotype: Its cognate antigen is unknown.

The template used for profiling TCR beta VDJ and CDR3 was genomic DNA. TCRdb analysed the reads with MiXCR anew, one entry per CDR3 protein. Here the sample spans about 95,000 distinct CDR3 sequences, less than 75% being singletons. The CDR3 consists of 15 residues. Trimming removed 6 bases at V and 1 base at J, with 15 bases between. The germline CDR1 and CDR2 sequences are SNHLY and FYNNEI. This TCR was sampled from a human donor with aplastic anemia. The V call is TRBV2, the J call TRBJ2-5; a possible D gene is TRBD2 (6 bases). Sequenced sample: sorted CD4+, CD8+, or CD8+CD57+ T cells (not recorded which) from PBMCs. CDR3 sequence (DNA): TGTGCCAGCAGGAGGGACTCTACCTCCCAAGAGACCCAGTACTTC. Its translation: CASRRDSTSQETQYF.